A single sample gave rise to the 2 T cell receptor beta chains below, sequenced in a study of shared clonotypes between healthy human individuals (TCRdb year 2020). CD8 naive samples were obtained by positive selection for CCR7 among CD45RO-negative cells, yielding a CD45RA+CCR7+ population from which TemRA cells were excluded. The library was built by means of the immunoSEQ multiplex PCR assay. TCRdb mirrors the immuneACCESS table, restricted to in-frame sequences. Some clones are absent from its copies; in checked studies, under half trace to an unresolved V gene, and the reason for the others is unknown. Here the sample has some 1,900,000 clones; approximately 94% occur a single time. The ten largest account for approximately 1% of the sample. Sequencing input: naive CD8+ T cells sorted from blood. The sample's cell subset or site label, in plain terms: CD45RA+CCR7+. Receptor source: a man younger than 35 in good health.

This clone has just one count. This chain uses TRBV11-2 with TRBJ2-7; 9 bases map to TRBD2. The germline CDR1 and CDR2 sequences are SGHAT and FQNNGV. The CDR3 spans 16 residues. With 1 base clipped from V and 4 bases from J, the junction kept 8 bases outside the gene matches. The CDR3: CASSLVGGGAWYEQYF. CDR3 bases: TGTGCCAGCAGCTTAGTCGGCGGGGGGGCCTGGTACGAGCAGTACTTC.

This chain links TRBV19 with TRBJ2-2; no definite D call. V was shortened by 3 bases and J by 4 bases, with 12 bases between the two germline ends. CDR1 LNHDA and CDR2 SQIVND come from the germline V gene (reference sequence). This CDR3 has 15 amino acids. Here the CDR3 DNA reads TGTGCCAGTAGTATCGAGTCAGCTTCCACCGGGGAGCTGTTTTTT. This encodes CASSIESASTGELFF.